This T cell receptor (beta chain) was sequenced for a study of cytomegalovirus exposure and HLA in healthy donors. Study information: In a later analysis, it was reported that the 90 to 150 validation repertoires had been produced on the same platform as the roughly 700 repertoires belonging to the first cohort.

Findings of the study overall: In vitro experiments confirmed that a few CMV-associated chains were specific for CMV antigens. Rarity marked most TCR sequences, yet some public TCRs occurred in many donors. It was approximately 150 TCR beta chains that were listed as cytomegalovirus-associated.

For this clone: The antigen is unknown.

Method: immunoSEQ multiplex PCR; TCRdb's copy keeps in-frame clones and lacks some. The data hold around 140,000 clones, with around 87% observed a single time. Source material: PBMCs. The TCR originated in a man in his late teens or twenties in good health and CMV-seropositive.

The CDR3, as DNA: TGCGCCAGCAGCCTGGGGGGTGCCGGCTACACCTTC. Encoded protein: CASSLGGAGYTF. The J gene is TRBJ1-2, the V gene TRBV4-1, with a tentative D call TRBD1 (5 bases). Germline-derived CDR1 and CDR2 are MGHRA and YSYEKL. V dropped 4 bases and J dropped 8 bases, with 11 bases sitting between them. This CDR3 region has 12 residues.